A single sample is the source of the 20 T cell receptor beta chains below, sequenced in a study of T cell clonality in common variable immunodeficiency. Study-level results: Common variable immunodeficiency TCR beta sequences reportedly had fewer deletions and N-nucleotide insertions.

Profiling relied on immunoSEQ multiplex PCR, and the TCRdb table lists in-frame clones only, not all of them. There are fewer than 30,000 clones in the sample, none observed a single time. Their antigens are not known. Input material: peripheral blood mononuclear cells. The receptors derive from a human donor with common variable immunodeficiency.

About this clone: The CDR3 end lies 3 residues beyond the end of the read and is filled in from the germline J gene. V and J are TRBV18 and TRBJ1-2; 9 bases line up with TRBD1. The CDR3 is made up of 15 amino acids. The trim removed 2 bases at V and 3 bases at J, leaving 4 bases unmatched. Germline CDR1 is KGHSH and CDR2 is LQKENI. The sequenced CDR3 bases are TGTGCCAGCTCACCAGGGACAGGGAATCACTATGGC. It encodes CASSPGTGNHYG. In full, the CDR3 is CASSPGTGNHYGYTF. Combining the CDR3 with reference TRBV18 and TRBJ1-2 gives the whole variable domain NAGVMQNPRHLVRRRGQEARLRCSPMKGHSHVYWYRQLPEEGLKFMVYLQKENIIDESGMPKERFSAEFPKEGPSILRIQQVVRGDSAAYFCASSPGTGNHYGYTFGSGTRLTVV.

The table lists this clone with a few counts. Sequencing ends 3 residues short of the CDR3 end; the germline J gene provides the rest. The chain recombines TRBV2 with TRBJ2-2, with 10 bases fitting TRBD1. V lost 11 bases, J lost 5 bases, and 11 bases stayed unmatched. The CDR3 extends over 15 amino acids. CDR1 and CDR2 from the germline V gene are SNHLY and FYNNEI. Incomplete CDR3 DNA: TGTGCCCGTCGCCGAGACAGGGGGCGAACCGGGGAG. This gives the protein CARRRDRGRTGE. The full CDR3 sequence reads CARRRDRGRTGELFF.

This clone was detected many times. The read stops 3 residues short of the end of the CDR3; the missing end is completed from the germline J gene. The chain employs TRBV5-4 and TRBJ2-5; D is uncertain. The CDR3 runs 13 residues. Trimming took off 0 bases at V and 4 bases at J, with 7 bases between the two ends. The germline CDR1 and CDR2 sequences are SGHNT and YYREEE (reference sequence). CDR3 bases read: TGTGCCAGCAGCTTGGAGCGAGCAGAGACC. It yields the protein CASSLERAET. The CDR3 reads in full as CASSLERAETQYF.

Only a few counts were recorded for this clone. CDR3 sequence reads: CASSGVAGDPGDTQYF. The covered CDR3 bases are TGTGCCAGCAGTGGGGTAGCGGGGGACCCGGGAGATACG. The gene calls are TRBV6-4 and TRBJ2-3; the match to TRBD2 covers 9 bases. The read halts 3 residues ahead of the CDR3 end, with the missing end drawn from the germline J gene. The germline V gene encodes CDR1 MRHNA and CDR2 SNTAGT. This CDR3 spans 16 amino acids. V lost 4 bases, J lost 5 bases, and 10 bases stayed unmatched.

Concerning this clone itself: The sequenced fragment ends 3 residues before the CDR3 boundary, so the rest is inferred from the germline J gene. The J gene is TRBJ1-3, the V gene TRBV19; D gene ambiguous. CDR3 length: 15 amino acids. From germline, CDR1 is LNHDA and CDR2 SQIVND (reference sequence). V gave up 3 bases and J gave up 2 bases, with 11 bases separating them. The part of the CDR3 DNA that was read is TGTGCCAGTAGTATCATGGTGGCGGCTGGAAACACC. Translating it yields CASSIMVAAGNT. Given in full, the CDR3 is CASSIMVAAGNTIYF.

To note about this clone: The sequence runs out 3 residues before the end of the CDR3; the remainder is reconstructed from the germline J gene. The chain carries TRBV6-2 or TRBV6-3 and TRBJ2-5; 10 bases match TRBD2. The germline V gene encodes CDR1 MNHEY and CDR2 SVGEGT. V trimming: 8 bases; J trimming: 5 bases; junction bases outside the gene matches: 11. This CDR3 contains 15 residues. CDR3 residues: CASSIERGGRETQYF. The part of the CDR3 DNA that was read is TGTGCCAGCTCAATAGAGCGGGGGGGCCGCGAGACC.

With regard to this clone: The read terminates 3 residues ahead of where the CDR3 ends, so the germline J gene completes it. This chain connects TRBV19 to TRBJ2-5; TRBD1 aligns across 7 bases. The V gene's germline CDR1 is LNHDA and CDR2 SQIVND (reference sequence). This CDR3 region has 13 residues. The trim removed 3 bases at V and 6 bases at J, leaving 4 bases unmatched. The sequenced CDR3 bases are TGTGCCAGTAGTATCACAGGGGAGCAGACC. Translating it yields CASSITGEQT. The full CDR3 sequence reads CASSITGEQTQYF. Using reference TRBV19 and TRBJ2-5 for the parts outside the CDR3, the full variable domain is DGGITQSPKYLFRKEGQNVTLSCEQNLNHDAMYWYRQDPGQGLRLIYYSQIVNDFQKGDIAEGYSVSREKKESFPLTVTSAQKNPTAFYLCASSITGEQTQYFGPGTRLLVL.

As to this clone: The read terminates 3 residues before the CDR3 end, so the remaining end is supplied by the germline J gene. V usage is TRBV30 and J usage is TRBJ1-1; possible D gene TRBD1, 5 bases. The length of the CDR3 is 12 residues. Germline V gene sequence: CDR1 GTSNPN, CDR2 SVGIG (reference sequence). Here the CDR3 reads CAQTLGGFAAFF. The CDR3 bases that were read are TGTGCCCAAACTCTGGGGGGATTCGCT.

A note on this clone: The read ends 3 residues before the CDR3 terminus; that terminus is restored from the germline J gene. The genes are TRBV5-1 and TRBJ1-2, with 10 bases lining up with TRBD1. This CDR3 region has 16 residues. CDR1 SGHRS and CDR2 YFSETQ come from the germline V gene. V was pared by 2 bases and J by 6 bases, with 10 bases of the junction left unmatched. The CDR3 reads CASSFFRDRGGDGYTF. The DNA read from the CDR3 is TGCGCCAGCAGCTTTTTCCGGGACAGGGGAGGCGATGGC.

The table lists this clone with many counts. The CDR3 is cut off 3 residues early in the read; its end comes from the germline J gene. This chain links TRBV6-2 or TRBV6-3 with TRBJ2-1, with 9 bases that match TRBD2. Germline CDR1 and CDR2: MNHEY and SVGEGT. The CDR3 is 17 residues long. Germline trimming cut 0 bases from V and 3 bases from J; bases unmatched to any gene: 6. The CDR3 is CASSYSSSSGVYNEQFF. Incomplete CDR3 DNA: TGTGCCAGCAGTTACTCGAGCTCTAGCGGGGTCTACAATGAG.

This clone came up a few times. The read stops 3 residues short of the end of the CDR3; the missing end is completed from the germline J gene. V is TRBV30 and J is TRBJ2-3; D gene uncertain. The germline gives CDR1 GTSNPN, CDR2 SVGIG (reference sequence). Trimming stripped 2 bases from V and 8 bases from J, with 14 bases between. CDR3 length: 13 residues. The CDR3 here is CAWSPGPPSTQYF. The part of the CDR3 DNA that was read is TGTGCCTGGAGTCCTGGTCCGCCTAGTACG.

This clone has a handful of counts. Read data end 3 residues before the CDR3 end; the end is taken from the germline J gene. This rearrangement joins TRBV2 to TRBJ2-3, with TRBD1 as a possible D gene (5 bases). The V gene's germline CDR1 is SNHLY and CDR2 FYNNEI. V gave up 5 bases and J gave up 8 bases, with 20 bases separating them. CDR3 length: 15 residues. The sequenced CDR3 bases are TGTGCCAGCAGTATAGGACCTCTTCCCCAGGGTACG. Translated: CASSIGPLPQGT. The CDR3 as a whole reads CASSIGPLPQGTQYF. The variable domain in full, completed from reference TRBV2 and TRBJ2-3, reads EPEVTQTPSHQVTQMGQEVILRCVPISNHLYFYWYRQILGQKVEFLVSFYNNEISEKSEIFDDQFSVERPDGSNFTLKIRSTKLEDSAMYFCASSIGPLPQGTQYFGPGTRLTVL.

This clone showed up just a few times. The CDR3 bases that were read are TGTGCCAGTAGTAATACAGGGGGGAATCAGCCC. Translated, it gives CASSNTGGNQP. The entire CDR3 is CASSNTGGNQPQHF. The chain couples TRBV19 to TRBJ1-5, with 8 bases matching TRBD1. Read coverage stops 3 residues before the CDR3 terminus; the germline J gene supplies the remainder. The CDR3 extends over 14 amino acids. The J segment lost 4 bases and the V segment lost 4 bases, leaving 3 bases of the junction unmatched. In germline, CDR1 is LNHDA, CDR2 SQIVND (reference sequence).

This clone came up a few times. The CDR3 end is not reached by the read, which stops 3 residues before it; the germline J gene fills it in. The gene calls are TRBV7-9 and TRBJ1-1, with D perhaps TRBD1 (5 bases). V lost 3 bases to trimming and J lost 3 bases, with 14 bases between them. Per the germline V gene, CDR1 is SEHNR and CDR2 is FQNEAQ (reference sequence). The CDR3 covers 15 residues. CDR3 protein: CASSFDGGKDTEAFF. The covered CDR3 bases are TGTGCCAGCAGCTTCGACGGGGGGAAGGACACTGAA.

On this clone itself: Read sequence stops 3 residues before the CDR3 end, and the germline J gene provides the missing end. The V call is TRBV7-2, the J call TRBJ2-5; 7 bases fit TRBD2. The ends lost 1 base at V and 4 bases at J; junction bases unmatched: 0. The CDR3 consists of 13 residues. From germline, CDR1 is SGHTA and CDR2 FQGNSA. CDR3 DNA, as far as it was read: TGTGCCAGCAGCTTAGGCGGGAGAGAGACC. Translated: CASSLGGRET. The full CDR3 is CASSLGGRETQYF.

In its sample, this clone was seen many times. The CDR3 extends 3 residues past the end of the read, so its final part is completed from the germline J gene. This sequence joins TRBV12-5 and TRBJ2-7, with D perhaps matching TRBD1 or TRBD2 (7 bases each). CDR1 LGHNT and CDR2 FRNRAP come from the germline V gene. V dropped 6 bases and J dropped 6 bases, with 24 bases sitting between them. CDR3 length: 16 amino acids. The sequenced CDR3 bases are TGTGCTAGTGGCCACGGCCCGGGGAGGGGGCGCGGCGAG. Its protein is CASGHGPGRGRGE. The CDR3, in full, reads CASGHGPGRGRGEQYF.

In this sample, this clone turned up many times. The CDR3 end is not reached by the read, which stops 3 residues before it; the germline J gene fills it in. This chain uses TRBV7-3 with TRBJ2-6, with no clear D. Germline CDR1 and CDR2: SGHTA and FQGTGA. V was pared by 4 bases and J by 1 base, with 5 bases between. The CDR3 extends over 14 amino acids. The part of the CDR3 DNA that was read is TGTGCCAGCAGCTCTGTATCTGGGGCCAACGTC. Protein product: CASSSVSGANV. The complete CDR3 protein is CASSSVSGANVLTF.

CDR3 bases read: TGTGCCAGCAGCTTATATCCGGGACAGCTTTACGAG. It yields the protein CASSLYPGQLYE. Given in full, the CDR3 is CASSLYPGQLYEQYF. The chain is built from TRBV7-3 and TRBJ2-7, with 7 positions matching TRBD1. With the read ending 3 residues before the CDR3 end, the germline J gene is used to fill in that end. The CDR3 runs 15 residues. Trimming cost V 2 bases and J 4 bases; bases outside gene matches: 8. Per the germline V gene, CDR1 is SGHTA and CDR2 is FQGTGA.

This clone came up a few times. The sequenced CDR3 bases are TGTGCCAGCAGCCCCGGGACTAGCGATCCAGAGACC. This codes for CASSPGTSDPET. The entire CDR3 protein is CASSPGTSDPETQYF. The chain joins TRBV13 to TRBJ2-5; 10 bases agree with TRBD2. The observed sequence ends 3 residues before the CDR3 terminus, with the missing tail filled in from the germline J gene. CDR1 and CDR2 from the germline V gene are PRHDT and FYEKMQ (reference sequence). V trimming: 5 bases; J trimming: 4 bases; junction bases outside the gene matches: 7. The CDR3 extends over 15 amino acids.

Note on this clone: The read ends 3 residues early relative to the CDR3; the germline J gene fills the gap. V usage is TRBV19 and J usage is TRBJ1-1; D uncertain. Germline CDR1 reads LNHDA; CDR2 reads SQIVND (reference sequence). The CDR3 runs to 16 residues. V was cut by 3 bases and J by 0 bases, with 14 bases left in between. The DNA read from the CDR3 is TGTGCCAGTAGTATGGGAGGTGCGGGCATGAACACTGAA. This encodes CASSMGGAGMNTE. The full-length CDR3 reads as CASSMGGAGMNTEAFF.